This TCR beta chain was retrieved from a study of cytomegalovirus exposure and HLA in healthy donors. Study outcomes and limitations: Published work reported that the classifier diagnosed cytomegalovirus status with high specificity and sensitivity. With later analysis, a missense DCLRE1C variant became linked to TCR beta V- and J-gene trimming. DRB1 showed the most TCR associations and HLA-C the fewest in a later analysis, as rates varied by HLA locus.

The CDR3 has 15 residues. V dropped 4 bases and J dropped 1; count of bases not matched to a gene: 2. Germline V lookup: CDR1 LNHDA, CDR2 SQIVND (reference sequence). As regards this clone: Its antigen remains unknown.

PCR employed 60 Vbeta and 13 Jbeta primers. Study processing details: As a later analysis found, there were 80 million or so unique TCR beta chains, of which some 9.9 million were shared. The method was immunoSEQ multiplex PCR; TCRdb's version includes in-frame clones alone and lacks a portion of them. The DNA was the basis for D and trimming; V, J and clone size are from that table. The sample has under 200,000 clones; around 67% are singletons. Sequenced sample: PBMCs. This clonotype was sampled from a woman younger than 30 in good health and CMV-seropositive. This rearrangement joins TRBV19 to TRBJ1-1, with 11 positions matching TRBD1. The CDR3 reads CASSRGTGGNTEAFF. The DNA of the CDR3 is TGTGCCAGTAGTAGGGGGACAGGGGGGAACACTGAAGCTTTCTTT.